Presented here are 3 T cell receptor beta chains from one specimen sequenced in a study of blood T cell repertoires in COVID-19. The assay was immunoSEQ multiplex PCR, and TCRdb's table has in-frame clones only and misses some. The repertoire holds about 200,000 clones, with 70% to 90% as singletons. Sequencing used peripheral blood. These receptors all come from a woman older than 75 with acute or convalescent COVID-19.

This clone appeared a few times. The rearrangement uses TRBV3-1 (or the pseudogene TRBV3-2) and TRBJ2-2, with TRBD2 matching 8 bases. The CDR3 contains 16 residues. Per the germline V gene, CDR1 is LGHDT and CDR2 is YNNKEL (reference sequence). With 4 bases clipped from V and 8 bases from J, the junction kept 12 bases outside the gene matches. CDR3: CASSPYVSGSSGELFF. DNA for the CDR3: TGTGCCAGCAGCCCCTATGTAAGCGGGAGCTCTGGGGAGCTGTTTTTT.

V usage is TRBV7-3 and J usage is TRBJ2-1; tentative D call: TRBD2 (5 bases). The CDR3 runs 11 residues. Trimming shortened V by 5 bases and J by 13 bases, and 12 bases separated the two germline ends. Germline V gene lookup returns CDR1 SGHTA and CDR2 FQGTGA. In DNA, the CDR3 is TGTGCCAGCAGCCTCGGGGAGAAACAGTTCTTC. Protein sequence: CASSLGEKQFF.

This clone appeared once. The chain is built from TRBV5-1 and TRBJ2-5; TRBD1 is a possible D gene (5 bases). CDR3 length equals 13 residues. V was trimmed by 8 bases and J by 2 bases, leaving 13 bases between them. Germline V CDR1 and CDR2: SGHRS, YFSETQ. This CDR3 is CASMTARQETQYF. The CDR3 DNA reads TGCGCCAGTATGACAGCGAGGCAAGAGACCCAGTACTTC.